This entry lists 16 T cell receptor beta chains sequenced from one sample in a study of blood T cell repertoires in COVID-19. Clones were read by immunoSEQ multiplex PCR, and TCRdb kept only the in-frame ones, dropping some. The top ten hold around 8.9% of the sample, which has around 250,000 clones, around 88% seen once. Sequenced: peripheral blood. These receptors came from a man aged 40-49 years with active or convalescent COVID-19.

The chain links TRBV30 to TRBJ1-5, with 10 positions matching TRBD1. Per germline, CDR1 GTSNPN and CDR2 SVGIG (reference sequence). V lost 0 bases, J lost 5 bases, and 1 base stayed unmatched. This CDR3 contains 14 residues. The CDR3 DNA reads as TGTGCCTGGAGTGTAGGGACAGGGGATCAGCCCCAGCATTTT. This translates into CAWSVGTGDQPQHF.

The J gene is TRBJ2-1, the V gene TRBV6-5; no clear D. Trimming stripped 2 bases from V and 5 bases from J, with 7 bases between. The CDR3 length is 13 residues. CDR1 is MNHEY and CDR2 is SVGAGI in the germline V gene. Written as DNA, the CDR3 is TGTGCCAGCAGTTACGGCGAGGACAATGAGCAGTTCTTC. Encoded protein: CASSYGEDNEQFF.

The rearrangement joins TRBV2 to TRBJ2-1, with TRBD2 identical over 7 bases. J lost 9 bases, V lost 8 bases, and 7 bases had no gene match. The CDR3 runs to 12 residues. CDR1 is SNHLY, CDR2 FYNNEI, per germline. The CDR3 sequence: CASRGGGVEQFF. DNA for the CDR3: TGTGCCAGCCGTGGCGGGGGTGTTGAGCAGTTCTTC.

Of note for this clone: At the DNA level, this CDR3 is encoded by other sequences in the same sample as well. This rearrangement joins TRBV7-6 to TRBJ1-1; D uncertain. Per germline, CDR1 SGHVS and CDR2 FNYEAQ. Trimming cost V 5 bases and J 1 base, with 8 bases left between them. This CDR3 has 13 amino acids. In DNA, the CDR3 is TGTGCCAGCAGCACACAAGAGAACACTGAAGCTTTCTTT. This encodes CASSTQENTEAFF.

The chain links TRBV29-1 to TRBJ2-7; D uncertain. Germline assignment: CDR1 SQVTM and CDR2 ANQGSEA. The CDR3 consists of 10 residues. V was cut by 4 bases and J by 3 bases, with 4 bases left in between. The CDR3 bases are TGCAGCGTTGTACACTACGAGCAGTACTTC. This sequence encodes CSVVHYEQYF.

This clone was recorded only once. The chain employs TRBV30 and TRBJ1-4; D is perhaps TRBD1 (5 bases). Trimming took 2 bases from V and 6 from J, leaving 10 bases between them. The CDR3 is 13 amino acids. Germline loops: CDR1 GTSNPN, CDR2 SVGIG (reference sequence). The CDR3 nucleotides are TGTGCCTGGAGTTTGACAGAATATGAAAAACTGTTTTTT. This codes for CAWSLTEYEKLFF.

The J gene is TRBJ1-5, the V gene TRBV19, with D possibly TRBD1 on 6 matching bases. The length of the CDR3 is 16 residues. CDR1 is LNHDA and CDR2 is SQIVND in the germline V gene (reference sequence). Trimming cost V 6 bases and J 0 bases, with 15 bases left between them. CDR3 sequence: CASSTTGAYSNQPQHF. In DNA, the CDR3 is TGTGCCAGTAGCACGACAGGAGCTTATAGCAATCAGCCCCAGCATTTT.

The genes are TRBV6-1 and TRBJ1-6; D uncertain. Trimming shortened V by 3 bases and J by 2 bases, and 11 bases separated the two germline ends. Germline V CDR1 and CDR2: MNHNS, SASEGT. This CDR3 is built from 16 residues. In DNA form, the CDR3 reads TGTGCCAGCAGTGAGGAGGGAGCCCCCTATAATTCACCCCTCCACTTT. Protein sequence: CASSEEGAPYNSPLHF.

The J gene is TRBJ1-2, the V gene TRBV2, with 11 positions matching TRBD1. V gave up 8 bases and J gave up 4 bases; unmatched junction bases: 0. This CDR3 region has 12 residues. Germline values: CDR1 SNHLY, CDR2 FYNNEI. CDR3 protein: CASGTGGYGYTF. The CDR3 DNA reads as TGTGCCAGCGGGACAGGGGGCTATGGCTACACCTTC. The full variable domain, with the rest looked up from reference TRBV2 and TRBJ1-2, is EPEVTQTPSHQVTQMGQEVILRCVPISNHLYFYWYRQILGQKVEFLVSFYNNEISEKSEIFDDQFSVERPDGSNFTLKIRSTKLEDSAMYFCASGTGGYGYTFGSGTRLTVV.

This chain links TRBV4-1 with TRBJ2-7; possible D gene TRBD2, 6 bases. The germline gives CDR1 MGHRA, CDR2 YSYEKL. Trimming cost V 4 bases and J 3 bases, with 16 bases left between them. The CDR3 has 15 residues. For the CDR3, the DNA is TGCGCCAGCAGCCCGGACGAAGCGGGCCTCTACGAGCAGTACTTC. Amino acids: CASSPDEAGLYEQYF.

The rearrangement links TRBV5-1 to TRBJ2-5; TRBD2 agrees at 9 bases. CDR3 length: 16 amino acids. Germline V CDR1 and CDR2: SGHRS, YFSETQ. The V and J ends lost 0 bases and 2 bases, in that order; junction bases with no gene match: 5. CDR3 DNA sequence: TGCGCCAGCAGCTTGGCGGCGGGGGGGCTACAAGAGACCCAGTACTTC. Translation gives CASSLAAGGLQETQYF.

The chain combines TRBV12-2 with TRBJ2-3; the D call TRBD1 from the table was never checked on the DNA. TRBV12-2 is shown as a pseudogene. The CDR3 is 17 amino acids. DNA of the CDR3: TGTGCAAGTCGCTTGTCGCTGAGGGGGCATTACACAGATACGCAGTATTTT. The encoded protein is CASRLSLRGHYTDTQYF.

The chain is built from TRBV24-1 and TRBJ1-3, with TRBD1 identical over 7 bases. The germline V gene encodes CDR1 KGHDR and CDR2 SFDVKD. V shed 3 bases, J shed 4 bases, and the junction held 2 bases outside the gene matches. The CDR3 runs to 14 residues. CDR3 protein: CATSDGGQGNTIYF. The CDR3 region has the DNA TGTGCCACCAGTGATGGGGGACAGGGAAACACCATATATTTT.

This rearrangement joins TRBV7-3 to TRBJ1-6; D call uncertain. The CDR3 runs 14 residues. Germline loops: CDR1 SGHTA, CDR2 FQGTGA. The ends were cut back, 2 bases at V and 10 bases at J, with 12 bases in the middle. This CDR3 is CASSLRVEGSPLHF. The DNA of the CDR3 is TGTGCCAGCAGCTTACGGGTGGAGGGCTCACCCCTCCACTTT.

This CDR3 is CASSVGGGTSGYNEQFF. For the CDR3, the DNA is TGTGCCAGCAGCGTAGGGGGGGGGACTAGCGGCTACAATGAGCAGTTCTTC. This chain uses TRBV9 with TRBJ2-1, with 11 positions matching TRBD2. In germline, CDR1 is SGDLS, CDR2 YYNGEE. This CDR3 is 17 amino acids long. The trim removed 0 bases at V and 3 bases at J, leaving 5 bases unmatched.

CDR3 sequence reads: CASSITAGRLVTGELFF. The CDR3, as DNA: TGTGCCAGTAGTATAACGGCAGGGCGTTTGGTCACCGGGGAGCTGTTTTTT. The chain couples TRBV19 to TRBJ2-2, with D tentatively TRBD1 (5 bases). The germline V gene encodes CDR1 LNHDA and CDR2 SQIVND (reference sequence). This CDR3 has 17 residues. Between the trimmed V and J ends, which lost 2 bases and 4 bases, there was a span of 17 bases.